This TCR beta chain was sequenced during a study of blood T cells in healthy people across ages (dated by TCRdb to about 2015). About the investigation overall: Template switching captured roughly one uniquely barcoded TCR beta cDNA molecule per two T cells in model experiments. To avoid experimental bias, donors of different ages were distributed randomly across sequencing lanes. Two additional independent replicas of 1 million unique cDNA reads from the same blood draw were analyzed for two donors (one aged 18 to 29 and one aged 80 or older). The donors were split into four age groups: young (average around 15 years), middle-aged (39), aged (roughly 68) and long-lived (approximately 89). The study measured age-related changes in TCR beta repertoire diversity using deep sequencing normalized with unique cDNA molecular identifiers. Results and caveats for the whole study, not just this receptor: Compared with the aged group, the long-lived group had more naive CD4+ T cells, fewer expanded clones and increased TCR diversity, suggesting age selection. Donor CMV infection status was unknown, potentially confounding age-related changes in expanded clonotypes. Since profiling was done on bulk unsorted PBMCs, naive and antigen-experienced compartments could not be conclusively compared. Observed TCR beta diversity per million T cells fell roughly linearly with age, and a significant reduction was already apparent by age approximately 40. Observed TCR beta diversity correlated strongly with the percentage of naive T cells measured by flow cytometry. Estimates of total diversity based on one million sequenced T cells were considered lower bounds and underestimates.

The 39 donors, aged about 6 to 95 years, were systemically healthy Caucasian individuals from Russia. Roughly 10 milliliters of peripheral blood were drawn from each donor into EDTA-treated Vacutainer tubes. Ficoll-Paque density-gradient centrifugation was used to isolate PBMCs, with at least 7 million per sample. Total RNA was extracted from PBMCs with Trizol reagent, with at least 6 micrograms obtained per sample. For every donor, flow cytometry on a PBMC aliquot measured the percentage of naive CD45RAhigh/CD27high T cells. From cysteine to phenylalanine, the CDR3 is 13 amino acids long. This entry keeps only the CDR3 DNA: 39 bases, framed from base 1. V loses 2 bases of germline sequence and J loses 6 bases, and the interval between the two ends is 9 bases. Per the germline V gene, MGHRA is the CDR1 and YSYEKL is the CDR2. Note on this clonotype: Its antigen remains undetermined. Qualities for individual bases were not recorded, and no much larger clone is one base off.

Library construction relied on 5' RACE. The instrument was an Illumina HiSeq 2500. A second PCR of about 6 to 12 cycles was run with a J-beta primer mix and a sample-barcoded 5' primer. A template-switch 5' adaptor carrying 12 random nucleotides introduced a unique molecular identifier onto each TCR beta cDNA molecule. Each sample yielded at least 3 million CDR3-containing paired-end reads. First-strand cDNA was synthesized from all RNA with the Mint cDNA synthesis kit, primed by a TRBC-specific oligonucleotide. Following uracil-DNA glycosylase treatment, all cDNA underwent a first 18-cycle PCR with the universal primers M1SS and BC2_uni_R. The original pipeline was this. Normalization of each sample was performed by random selection of 1 million high-quality reads, each carrying a distinct molecular identifier. Reads with shared molecular identifiers were discarded instead of being binned into consensus sequences. CDR3 identification, clonotype clustering and error correction used MiTCR with a Q25 quality threshold and the strictest error-elimination algorithm. A nonparametric unseen species model with Euler transformation was used to estimate a lower bound on total TCR beta diversity. TCRdb cleaned the public reads at Q25 with fastp, built clones with MiXCR and kept in-frame beta chains. Each entry is one CDR3 protein sequence, shown with its most common DNA and genes. TCRdb's processing, not the authors', yielded these V and J calls. The sample records some 1,500,000 distinct CDR3 sequences, about 45% of which are singletons. The ten most abundant clones make up approximately 4% of the sample.

Rearrangement joined TRBV4-1 to TRBJ2-3, with no D gene named confidently. This TCR derives from a woman younger than 35 in good health. The material sequenced was blood. The nucleotide sequence reads as follows: TGCGCCAGCAGCCAACCCTTTGTGGATACGCAGTATTTT. Its translation is CASSQPFVDTQYF.